This is a list of T cell receptor beta chains from one sample in a study of lymphopenia after photon versus proton radiotherapy. Profiling relied on immunoSEQ multiplex PCR, and the TCRdb table lists in-frame clones only, not all of them. Of tens of thousands of clones listed, approximately 84% are singletons. This specimen consisted of peripheral blood, obtained from a patient treated with proton-based radiotherapy. The receptors stem from a man between 60 and 70 years old with pancreatic cancer. Each CDR3 is given with its conserved first and last residue. D genes are given only for firm matches. Clone size is not always given. Where it is, it says once, few, many or a class for expanded clones.

TRBV5-1,.,TRBJ2-5,.,TGCGCCAGCAGCGAGGGACTTCAAAAAGAGACCCAGTACTTC,CASSEGLQKETQYF
TRBV30,.,TRBJ2-7,.,TGTGCCTGGAGTGTACCGGGCGTAAAGCGCGAGCAGTACTTC,CAWSVPGVKREQYF
TRBV7-9,.,TRBJ2-1,.,TGTGCCAGCAGCGAGACCCGGGGTACGGGAAATGAGCAGTTCTTC,CASSETRGTGNEQFF
TRBV11-1,.,TRBJ2-7,.,TGTGCCAGCAGCTTAGCGACATCCTACGAGCAGTACTTC,CASSLATSYEQYF
TRBV18,TRBD1,TRBJ1-5,.,TGTGCCAGCTCACCAACCGGACAGGATAGCAATCAGCCCCAGCATTTT,CASSPTGQDSNQPQHF
TRBV7-2,TRBD2,TRBJ2-7,.,TGTGCCAGCAGCCCCGGACTAGCGGGAGTCTACGAGCAGTACTTC,CASSPGLAGVYEQYF
TRBV28,TRBD2,TRBJ2-7,.,TGTGCCACAGCGGGTAATGAGGCTAGCGGCTACGAGCAGTACTTC,CATAGNEASGYEQYF
TRBV6-5,TRBD2,TRBJ2-5,.,TGTGCCAGCAGCCCCAGCGGGAGCGGGACCCAGTACTTC,CASSPSGSGTQYF
TRBV2,.,TRBJ1-1,.,TGTGCCAGGTCACAGAGGGCTGGGTTTGACACTGAAGCTTTCTTT,CARSQRAGFDTEAFF
TRBV10-1,TRBD1,TRBJ2-7,few,TGCGCCAGCAGTGAGGCTGGGGACAGTTCCTACGAGCAGTACTTC,CASSEAGDSSYEQYF
TRBV9,TRBD1,TRBJ1-1,.,TGTGCCAGCAGCGCCCCCGGGACAGGGGACACTGAAGCTTTCTTT,CASSAPGTGDTEAFF
TRBV9,TRBD2,TRBJ2-1,.,TGTGCCAGCAGCGTAGATCCAGCGGGAAGGGCTGAGCAGTTCTTC,CASSVDPAGRAEQFF
TRBV5-4,.,TRBJ2-7,.,TGTGCCAGCAGCTTGGGGAGGGCCAGCGGCTACGAGCAGTACTTC,CASSLGRASGYEQYF
TRBV15,.,TRBJ1-6,.,TGTGCCACCAGCAGAGCCGGGACACTAAGGAATTCACCCCTCCACTTT,CATSRAGTLRNSPLHF
TRBV11-3,.,TRBJ2-2,.,TGTGCCAGCAGCTCTCAGGCACTGAACACCGGGGAGCTGTTTTTT,CASSSQALNTGELFF
TRBV7-2,.,TRBJ2-1,once,TGTGCCAGCAGCCCTAGGTTAGCCCTAGGGGCTGAGCAGTTCTTC,CASSPRLALGAEQFF
TRBV6-1,.,TRBJ2-7,.,TGTGCCAGCAGTGCGGTCTCCTACGAGCAGTACTTC,CASSAVSYEQYF
TRBV7-9,.,TRBJ1-1,.,TGTGCCAGCAGCTTAGCCGTCACTGAAGCTTTCTTT,CASSLAVTEAFF
TRBV11-2,TRBD1,TRBJ2-1,.,TGTGCCAGCAGCTTTCCCTCCGGGACAGGGAGCAATGAGCAGTTCTTC,CASSFPSGTGSNEQFF
TRBV4-1,TRBD1,TRBJ1-4,few,TGCGCCAGCAGCCACACCGGGACAGGGATGGTGGCTAATGAAAAACTGTTTTTT,CASSHTGTGMVANEKLFF
TRBV29-1,.,TRBJ1-3,.,TGCAGCGTTGACACACCGGGACGTAGCTCTGGAAACACCATATATTTT,CSVDTPGRSSGNTIYF
TRBV6-1,TRBD1,TRBJ1-2,few,TGTGCCAGCCATTATGGTCAGGGGGCAGTTGGCTACACCTTC,CASHYGQGAVGYTF
TRBV28,.,TRBJ1-4,.,TGTGCCAGCAGTTTGAGTACGGGTTTTGGAAACTTTAATGAAAAACTGTTTTTT,CASSLSTGFGNFNEKLFF
TRBV11-2,.,TRBJ1-4,.,TGTGCCAGCAGCTTCACAAGTAATGAAAAACTGTTTTTT,CASSFTSNEKLFF
TRBV28,TRBD1,TRBJ2-7,.,TGTGCCAGCAGTACCCAGGGGGCGTACGAGCAGTACTTC,CASSTQGAYEQYF
TRBV6-1,TRBD2,TRBJ2-1,.,TGTGCCAGCAGTGAGACCGGGACTAGCGGGAGGGATGGAGAGCAGTTCTTC,CASSETGTSGRDGEQFF
TRBV6-1,TRBD1,TRBJ2-7,once,TGTGCCAGCAGTTGGTTAGGGACAGTCTACGAGCAGTACTTC,CASSWLGTVYEQYF
TRBV6-1,.,TRBJ2-7,.,TGTGCCAGCAGTGCCGGACTGGCTCAGATCTACGAGCAGTACTTC,CASSAGLAQIYEQYF